One and the same sample provided the 12 T cell receptor beta chains below, sequenced in a study of T cells in Graves' hyperthyroidism and ophthalmopathy. What was amplified from RNA transcripts were TCR beta CDR3 regions. Primed by the HTBI set, a first-round RT-PCR was run on the TCR CDR3. One entry per CDR3 protein results from TCRdb running MiXCR on the multiplex PCR reads. The table has about 300,000 distinct CDR3 sequences, approximately 18% seen once; the top ten hold approximately 35%. Sequencing used blood. The receptors come from a man aged 45-60 years with Graves' ophthalmopathy.

This clonotype occurred many times. J is TRBJ1-6 and V is TRBV11-2, with D perhaps TRBD1 (6 bases). Trimming left V 4 bases short and J 7 bases short, with 11 bases between. The germline V gene encodes CDR1 SGHAT and CDR2 FQNNGV. This CDR3 contains 14 residues. The CDR3 region has the DNA TGTGCCAGCAGCTCCGTACAGGGCAATTCACCCCTCCACTTT. Its protein product is CASSSVQGNSPLHF.

Notes on this clonotype: At one end the junction does not follow the germline gene, possibly because of a read error. The genes are TRBV5-5 and TRBJ1-2; D possibly corresponds to TRBD1 (5 bases). This CDR3 is built from 15 residues. The germline V gene has CDR1 SGHKS and CDR2 YYEKEE (reference sequence). CDR3 loop: CASSLVHGGGHGYTF. In DNA form, the CDR3 reads TGCGCCAGCAGCTTGGTTCACGGGGGTGGCCATGGCTACACCTTC.

This clonotype was seen ten or more times. V gene TRBV30 combines with J gene TRBJ2-7; 10 bases agree with TRBD2. Germline V gene lookup returns CDR1 GTSNPN and CDR2 SVGIG (reference sequence). The CDR3 length is 14 residues. J gave up 5 bases and V 4 bases, and 8 bases lay outside the gene matches. CDR3 protein: CAWTPGTSDHEQYF. The CDR3 DNA sequence: TGTGCCTGGACACCCGGGACTAGCGATCACGAGCAGTACTTC.

The chain has TRBV20-1 and TRBJ1-5, with a weak D call TRBD1 (5 bases). In germline, CDR1 is DFQATT, CDR2 SNEGSKA (reference sequence). The CDR3 loop spans 15 amino acids. V dropped 2 bases and J dropped 1 base, with 12 bases sitting between them. The CDR3 coding sequence is TGCAGTGCTAGACAGGGTCGGCAGAGCAATCAGCCCCAGCATTTT. Its translation is CSARQGRQSNQPQHF.

V is TRBV5-1 and J is TRBJ2-6; D unresolved. CDR3 length equals 16 residues. The germline CDR1 and CDR2 sequences are SGHRS and YFSETQ. V lost 4 bases and J 2 bases, leaving 13 bases between the germline ends. CDR3 region: CASSPALSPGANVLTF. Written as DNA, the CDR3 is TGCGCCAGCAGCCCGGCGTTATCACCTGGGGCCAACGTCCTGACTTTC.

Worth noting for this clonotype: A much larger clone sits a single nucleotide away, making a read error possible. The chain employs TRBV24-1 and TRBJ2-1, with D perhaps matching TRBD1 (6 bases). V lost 2 bases and J 1 base, leaving 11 bases between the germline ends. The germline V gene has CDR1 KGHDR and CDR2 SFDVKD. The CDR3 covers 16 residues. DNA of the CDR3: TGTGCCACCAGTGATTGGACAGCGAGATCCTACAATGAGCAGTTCTTC. It is translated as CATSDWTARSYNEQFF.

There are many counts of this clonotype. This chain links TRBV7-9 with TRBJ1-5; unclear D gene. The germline V gene encodes CDR1 SEHNR and CDR2 FQNEAQ (reference sequence). V shed 3 bases and J shed 3 bases, with 9 bases lying between them. The CDR3 is 14 residues long. The CDR3 reads CASSFSGTNQPQHF. The CDR3 DNA reads as TGTGCCAGCAGCTTCTCCGGAACCAATCAGCCCCAGCATTTT.

This chain links TRBV10-3 with TRBJ1-5; D perhaps matches TRBD1 (5 bases). The V end lost 2 bases, the J end lost 2 bases, and 13 bases lay between the germline ends. This CDR3 spans 16 amino acids. Germline CDR1 is ENHRY and CDR2 is SYGVKD. CDR3 sequence (DNA): TGTGCCATCAGTGAGCCGGACAACATCGGCAATCAGCCCCAGCATTTT. It specifies CAISEPDNIGNQPQHF.

V gene TRBV6-1 combines with J gene TRBJ2-6, with a weak D call TRBD1 (5 bases). The CDR3 sequence is 16 residues long. Germline assignment: CDR1 MNHNS and CDR2 SASEGT. V lost 7 bases, J lost 0 bases, and 13 bases lay in between. The CDR3 DNA reads TGTGCCAGCACCCAATGGGGCAGCTCTGGGGCCAACGTCCTGACTTTC. Translation gives CASTQWGSSGANVLTF.

This clonotype was counted only a few times. The chain joins TRBV6-1 to TRBJ2-1, with TRBD1 matching over 7 bases. This CDR3 contains 14 residues. The germline V gene encodes CDR1 MNHNS and CDR2 SASEGT. With 9 bases clipped from V and 0 bases from J, the junction kept 5 bases outside the gene matches. The CDR3: CASQGDSSYNEQFF. The CDR3 nucleotides read TGTGCCAGTCAGGGGGATAGCTCCTACAATGAGCAGTTCTTC.

This clonotype came up a few times. V is TRBV6-2 or TRBV6-3 and J is TRBJ1-1; 10 positions agree with TRBD1. Germline values: CDR1 MNHEY, CDR2 SVGEGT. V shed 6 bases, J shed 1 base, and the junction held 8 bases outside the gene matches. CDR3 length: 16 amino acids. The CDR3 is CASSPDRGRENTEAFF. The CDR3 DNA reads as TGTGCCAGCAGCCCCGACAGGGGGCGGGAGAACACTGAAGCTTTCTTT.

The chain carries TRBV5-1 and TRBJ1-2; weak D call: TRBD1 (6 bases). Germline V gene sequence: CDR1 SGHRS, CDR2 YFSETQ. The CDR3 covers 14 residues. V was shortened by 1 base and J by 6 bases, with 13 bases between the two germline ends. The CDR3 here is CASSLNPGGDGYTF. DNA of the CDR3: TGCGCCAGCAGCTTGAATCCGGGGGGCGATGGCTACACCTTC.